These T cell receptor beta chains were read from a single sample in a study of cytomegalovirus exposure and HLA in healthy donors. Data came from immunoSEQ multiplex PCR; TCRdb stores just in-frame clones and leaves some out. The sample has 150,000 to 200,000 clones, roughly 77% seen once. The specimen sequenced was PBMCs. The source is a woman between 45 and 65 years old in good health and CMV-seronegative. CDR3s include the opening cysteine and the closing phenylalanine or tryptophan. D genes are given only for firm matches.

J gene | D gene | V gene | CDR3 protein
TRBJ2-7 | - | TRBV28 | CASSQTGGRVGQYF
TRBJ2-3 | TRBD2 | TRBV27 | CASSRGVSTDTQYF
TRBJ2-7 | - | TRBV10-3 | CAISEAGYEDEQYF
TRBJ2-7 | TRBD2 | TRBV7-9 | CASSWGTSSYEQYF
TRBJ2-3 | TRBD1 | TRBV2 | CASRLTGGPPDTQYF
TRBJ2-7 | TRBD1 | TRBV10-3 | CAISAGTGEYALLGYEQYF
TRBJ1-5 | - | TRBV27 | CASSLFGGGQPQHF
TRBJ1-1 | TRBD1 | TRBV7-9 | CASSFGIWQGATEAFF
TRBJ2-1 | - | TRBV5-1 | CASSTAGSGNEQFF
TRBJ2-6 | - | TRBV4-3 | CASSQDPPAGKYSGANVLTF